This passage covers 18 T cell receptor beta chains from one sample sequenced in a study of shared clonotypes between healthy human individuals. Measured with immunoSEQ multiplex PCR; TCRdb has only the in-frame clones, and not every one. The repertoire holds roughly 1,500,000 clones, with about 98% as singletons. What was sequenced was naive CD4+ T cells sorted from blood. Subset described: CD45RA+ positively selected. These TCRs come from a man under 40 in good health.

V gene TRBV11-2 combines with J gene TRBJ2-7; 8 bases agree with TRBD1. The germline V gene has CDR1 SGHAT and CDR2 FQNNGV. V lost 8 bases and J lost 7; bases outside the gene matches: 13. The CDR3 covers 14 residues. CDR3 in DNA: TGTGCCAGCTCACCTGGACAGGGTTCGGGGGAGCAGTACTTC. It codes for CASSPGQGSGEQYF.

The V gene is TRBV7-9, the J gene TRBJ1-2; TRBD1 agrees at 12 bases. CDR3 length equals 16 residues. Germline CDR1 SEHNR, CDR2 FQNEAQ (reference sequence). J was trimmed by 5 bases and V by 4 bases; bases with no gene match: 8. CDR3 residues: CASSSGTGGAFYGYTF. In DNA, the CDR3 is TGTGCCAGCAGCTCGGGGACAGGGGGCGCCTTTTATGGCTACACCTTC.

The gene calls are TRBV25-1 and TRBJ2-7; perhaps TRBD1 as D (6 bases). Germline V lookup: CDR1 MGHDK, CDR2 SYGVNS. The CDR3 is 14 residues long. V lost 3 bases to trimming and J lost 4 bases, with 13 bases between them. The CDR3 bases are TGTGCCAGCAGTGAGCTGGACAGAGGGTACGAGCAGTACTTC. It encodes CASSELDRGYEQYF.

The CDR3 sequence is CASSVTGGNQPQHF. In DNA form, the CDR3 reads TGTGCCAGCAGTGTAACGGGGGGCAATCAGCCCCAGCATTTT. V is TRBV6-5 and J is TRBJ1-5; possibly TRBD1 for D (5 bases). The CDR3 is 14 residues long. Trimming removed 5 bases from V and 2 bases from J, with 10 bases in between. Looked up from germline, CDR1 is MNHEY and CDR2 is SVGAGI.

The CDR3 region has the DNA TGTGCCAGCTCACCACCGAACAGGCAGTTCACCGGGGAGCTGTTTTTT. Amino acids: CASSPPNRQFTGELFF. V usage is TRBV18 and J usage is TRBJ2-2, with TRBD1 as a possible D gene (5 bases). Germline CDR1 is KGHSH and CDR2 is LQKENI. Trimming pared 0 bases from V and 4 bases from J, leaving 12 bases between. The CDR3 totals 16 residues.

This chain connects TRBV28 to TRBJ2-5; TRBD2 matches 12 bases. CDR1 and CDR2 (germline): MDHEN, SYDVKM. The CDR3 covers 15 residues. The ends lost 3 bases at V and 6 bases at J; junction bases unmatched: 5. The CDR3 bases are TGTGCCAGCAGTTTTGTACTAGCGGGAGGACAGACCCAGTACTTC. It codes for CASSFVLAGGQTQYF.

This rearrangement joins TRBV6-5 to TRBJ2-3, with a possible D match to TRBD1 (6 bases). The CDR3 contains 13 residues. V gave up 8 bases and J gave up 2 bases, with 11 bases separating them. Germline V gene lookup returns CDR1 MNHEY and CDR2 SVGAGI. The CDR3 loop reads CASGRGYTDTQYF. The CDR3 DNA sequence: TGTGCCAGCGGCAGGGGTTACACAGATACGCAGTATTTT.

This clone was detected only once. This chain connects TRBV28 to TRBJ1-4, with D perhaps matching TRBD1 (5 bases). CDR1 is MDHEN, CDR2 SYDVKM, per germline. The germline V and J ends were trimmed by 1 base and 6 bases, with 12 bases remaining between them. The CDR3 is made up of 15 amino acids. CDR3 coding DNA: TGTGCCAGCAGTTTATATTTCCCGGGGGATGAAAAACTGTTTTTT. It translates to CASSLYFPGDEKLFF.

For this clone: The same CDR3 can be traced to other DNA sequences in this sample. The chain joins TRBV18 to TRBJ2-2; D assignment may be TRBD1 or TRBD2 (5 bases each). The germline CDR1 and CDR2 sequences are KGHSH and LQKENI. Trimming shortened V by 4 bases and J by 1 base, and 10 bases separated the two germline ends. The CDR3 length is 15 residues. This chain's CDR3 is CASSLGTGNTGELFF. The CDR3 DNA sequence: TGTGCCAGCTCACTAGGGACCGGGAACACCGGGGAGCTGTTTTTT.

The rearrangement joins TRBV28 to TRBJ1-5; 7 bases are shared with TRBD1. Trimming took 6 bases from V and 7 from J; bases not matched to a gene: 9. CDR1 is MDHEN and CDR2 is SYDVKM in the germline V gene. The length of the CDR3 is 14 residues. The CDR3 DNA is TGTGCCAGCAGCCCTGACAGGGAAGGGCAGCCCCAGCATTTT. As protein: CASSPDREGQPQHF.

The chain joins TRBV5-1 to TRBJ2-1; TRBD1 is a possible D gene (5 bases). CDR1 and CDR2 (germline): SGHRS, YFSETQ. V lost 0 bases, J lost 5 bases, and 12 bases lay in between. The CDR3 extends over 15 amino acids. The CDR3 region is CASSLAATANNEQFF. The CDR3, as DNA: TGCGCCAGCAGCTTGGCCGCGACAGCCAACAATGAGCAGTTCTTC.

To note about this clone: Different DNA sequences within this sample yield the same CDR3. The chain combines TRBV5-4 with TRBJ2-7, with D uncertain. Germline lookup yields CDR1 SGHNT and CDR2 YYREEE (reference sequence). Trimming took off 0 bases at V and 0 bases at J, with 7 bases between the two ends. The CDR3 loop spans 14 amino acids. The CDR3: CASSLEQSSYEQYF. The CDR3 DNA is TGTGCCAGCAGCTTGGAACAGTCCTCCTACGAGCAGTACTTC.

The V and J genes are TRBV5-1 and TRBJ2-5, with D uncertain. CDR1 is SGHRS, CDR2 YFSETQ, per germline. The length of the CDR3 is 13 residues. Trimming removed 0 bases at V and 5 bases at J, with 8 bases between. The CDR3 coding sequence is TGCGCCAGCAGCTTGGAGGCCACCGAGACCCAGTACTTC. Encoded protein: CASSLEATETQYF.

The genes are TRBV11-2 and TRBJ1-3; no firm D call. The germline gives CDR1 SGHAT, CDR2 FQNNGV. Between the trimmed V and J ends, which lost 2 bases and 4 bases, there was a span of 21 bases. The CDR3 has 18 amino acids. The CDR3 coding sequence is TGTGCCAGCAGCTTAAACCCCGTCTCGGCGAAAGGGGGAAACACCATATATTTT. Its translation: CASSLNPVSAKGGNTIYF.

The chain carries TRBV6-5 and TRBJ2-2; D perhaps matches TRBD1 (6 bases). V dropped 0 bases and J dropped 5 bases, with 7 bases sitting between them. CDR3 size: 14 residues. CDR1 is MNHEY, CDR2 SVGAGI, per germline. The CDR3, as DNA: TGTGCCAGCAGTTACTCACAGGGTACCGGGGAGCTGTTTTTT. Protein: CASSYSQGTGELFF.

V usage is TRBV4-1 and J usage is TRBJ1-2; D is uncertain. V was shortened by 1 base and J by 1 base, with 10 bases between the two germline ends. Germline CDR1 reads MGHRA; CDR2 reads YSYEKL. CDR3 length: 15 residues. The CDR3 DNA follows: TGCGCCAGCAGCCAAGTGGTCTTATTTAACTATGGCTACACCTTC. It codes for CASSQVVLFNYGYTF.

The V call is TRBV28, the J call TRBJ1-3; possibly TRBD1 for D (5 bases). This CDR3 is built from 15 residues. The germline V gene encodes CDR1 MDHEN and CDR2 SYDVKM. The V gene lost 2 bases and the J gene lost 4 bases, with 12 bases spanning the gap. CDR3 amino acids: CASSLGGVEGNTIYF. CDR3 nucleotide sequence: TGTGCCAGCAGTTTAGGAGGGGTGGAAGGAAACACCATATATTTT.

In nucleotides, the CDR3 is TGTGCCAGTAGTATGCTGGGTGGATCTGGAAACACCATATATTTT. Translating it yields CASSMLGGSGNTIYF. V usage is TRBV19 and J usage is TRBJ1-3; D is ambiguous. The CDR3 sequence is 15 residues long. Trimming removed 3 bases from V and 1 base from J, with 10 bases in between. Germline V gives CDR1 LNHDA, CDR2 SQIVND (reference sequence).